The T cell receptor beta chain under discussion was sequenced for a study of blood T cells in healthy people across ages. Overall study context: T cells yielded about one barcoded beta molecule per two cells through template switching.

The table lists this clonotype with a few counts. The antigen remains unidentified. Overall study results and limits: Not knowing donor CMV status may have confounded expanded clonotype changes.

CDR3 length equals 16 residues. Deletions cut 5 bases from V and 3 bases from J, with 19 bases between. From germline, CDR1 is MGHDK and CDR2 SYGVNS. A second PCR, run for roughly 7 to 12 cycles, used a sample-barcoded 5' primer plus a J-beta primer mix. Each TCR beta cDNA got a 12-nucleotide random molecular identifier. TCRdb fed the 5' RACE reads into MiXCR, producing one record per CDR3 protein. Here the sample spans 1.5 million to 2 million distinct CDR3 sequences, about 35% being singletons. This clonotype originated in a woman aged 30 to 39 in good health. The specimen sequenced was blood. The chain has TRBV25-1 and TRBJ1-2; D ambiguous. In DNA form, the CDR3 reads TGTGCCAGCAGTACTCGACCTGGGCTGGGCGACTATGGCTACACCTTC. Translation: CASSTRPGLGDYGYTF.